This T cell receptor (beta chain) was sequenced in a study of graft-versus-host responses after intestinal transplantation. Study-level background: The whole recipient group had anti-thymocyte globulin induction followed by tacrolimus and steroids for around 3 years.

Deletions cut 0 bases from V and 4 bases from J, with 13 bases between. CDR1 and CDR2 from the germline V gene are SGDLS and YYNGEE. This CDR3 has 15 residues. TCRdb's copy holds only in-frame clones and misses some; the assay was immunoSEQ multiplex PCR. This table has 75,000 to 100,000 clones, more than 70% appearing once. This chain links TRBV9 with TRBJ1-2; the D is unclear. Source: PBMCs, taken 255 days after intestinal transplant. The TCR was taken from a human patient who received an intestinal transplant, so some T cells may come from the graft donor. CDR3 amino acids: CASSVDREAGYGYTF. CDR3 nucleotide sequence: TGTGCCAGCAGCGTAGATAGGGAAGCCGGCTATGGCTACACCTTC.